A selection of T cell receptor beta chains follows, all from one sample in a study of molecular identifiers for immune sequencing clone quantification. One entry per CDR3 protein, called by TCRdb with MiXCR from the PCR reads. The profile shows under 600,000 distinct CDR3 sequences, roughly 24% of them singletons. What was sequenced was naive CD8+ T cells from blood, with Jurkat cell RNA spiked in. All receptors come from a human donor in good health. Some libraries in this study had Jurkat cell RNA spiked in. CDR3s include the opening cysteine and the closing phenylalanine or tryptophan. Fields, in order: V gene, clone size, J gene, CDR3 protein. Clone sizes are given selectively: once, few, many, or a class where the clone is expanded.

TRBV4-3	few	TRBJ2-7	CASSQERQGTGEQYF
TRBV11-2	-	TRBJ2-3	CASSLDRTGGFVKTTDTQYF
TRBV7-8	-	TRBJ1-1	CASSLVGTAYTEACF
TRBV29-1	many	TRBJ2-7	CSARQGGSYEQYF
TRBV20-1	-	TRBJ2-3	CSARGVAGGPARGADTQYF
TRBV19	-	TRBJ1-1	CASSFSTMNTDAFF
TRBV2	few	TRBJ2-5	CASRSGLAGMETQYF
TRBV20-1	many	TRBJ2-3	CSARGSTDTQYF
TRBV5-6	many	TRBJ1-2	CASRGQLHYGYTF
TRBV7-9	-	TRBJ2-3	CASSLYEYTQYF
TRBV27	many	TRBJ2-3	CASSFGIGPDTQYF
TRBV2	many	TRBJ2-3	CASSDPGRSSTDTQYF
TRBV29-1	many	TRBJ2-7	CSVYGRLAEQYF
TRBV28	-	TRBJ2-4	CASSFDIWKEAIQYF
TRBV4-1	few	TRBJ2-3	CASSQETSGSPTDTQYF
TRBV6-5	few	TRBJ1-1	CASSPRDSNTEAFF
TRBV7-6	-	TRBJ2-7	CASSFGRTGTEQYF
TRBV30	many	TRBJ2-2	CAWSDGHGVGELFF
TRBV2	many	TRBJ2-3	CASSGLAGSFDTQYF
TRBV7-2	many	TRBJ1-1	CASSYITGGTEAFF
TRBV7-2	many	TRBJ1-1	CASSPRTGGGTEAFF
TRBV24-1	few	TRBJ2-1	CATSPGNNEQFF
TRBV12-3/TRBV12-4	few	TRBJ2-3	CASSPGGWSTDTQYF
TRBV20-1	-	TRBJ2-3	CSAREGKGTDTQYF
TRBV7-9	few	TRBJ2-5	CASSSARDSQETQYF
TRBV7-9	once	TRBJ2-2	CASSFPGENTGELFF
TRBV10-3	many	TRBJ2-3	CAISELGDTQYF
TRBV5-4	-	TRBJ1-1	CASSWGYEASF
TRBV6-2/TRBV6-3	many	TRBJ2-2	CASGDRGNTGELFF
TRBV13	-	TRBJ2-3	CASSLVAGDSTDTQYF
TRBV5-4	-	TRBJ1-1	CASSLGDREFGEAFF
TRBV5-6	-	TRBJ1-5	CASSLLSGWDSNQPQHF
TRBV4-3	-	TRBJ2-1	CASGQGVRDQFF
TRBV7-9	many	TRBJ2-3	CASSLRTGWTDTQYF
TRBV7-6	few	TRBJ2-7	CASSTGQGPSYEQYF
TRBV6-5	few	TRBJ2-7	CASSVWGSSYEQYF
TRBV7-6	many	TRBJ2-2	CASSLVESNTGELFF
TRBV5-6	-	TRBJ1-6	CASSWSRGAYNSPLHF
TRBV19	many	TRBJ1-1	CASTYMNTEAFF
TRBV25-1	many	TRBJ2-7	CASSEGQGDEQYF
TRBV4-3	many	TRBJ2-4	CASSQAAGAKNIQYF
TRBV2	-	TRBJ2-1	CASQHRDYSYNEQFF
TRBV5-1	once	TRBJ1-1	CASSFWGRGNTEAFF
TRBV5-1	many	TRBJ2-3	CASSEVSTSTDTQYF
TRBV4-2	many	TRBJ2-7	CASSRVSYEQYF